The clone carrying this T cell receptor beta chain turned up a few times. The antigen is undetermined. The V gene end was trimmed by 2 bases and the J gene end by 5 bases; junction bases not matched to a gene: 7. The CDR3 has 17 residues. Germline-derived CDR1 and CDR2 are LGHNA and YSLEER. TCRdb recomputed calls from the 5' RACE reads with MiXCR, one row per CDR3 protein. The data show about 220,000 distinct CDR3 sequences, under 10% seen once. The sample is drawn from a study of identical twins. Points from the study as a whole: There were fewer insertions in abundant cord blood beta clonotypes, but memory repertoires showed no such pattern. Within twin pairs, the out-of-frame alpha sequences they shared showed excess low generation probability. The degree of excess twin sharing was weaker in beta out-of-frame sequences. A cross-sectional statistical analysis, not follow-up of the same donors, supported the conclusions.

The same sample was also studied in work on yellow fever vaccine responses in identical twins.

Sequencing input: memory (CD45RO+) T cells sorted from blood. This receptor was identified in a woman under 30 in good health. The genes are TRBV4-3 and TRBJ2-2; 11 bases match TRBD2. The CDR3 loop reads CASSQTLAGGGTGELFF. The CDR3 DNA follows: TGCGCCAGCAGCCAAACCTTAGCGGGAGGGGGAACCGGGGAGCTGTTTTTT.